This T cell receptor beta chain was obtained from a study of graft-versus-host responses after intestinal transplantation. Study background: Every one of the recipients received anti-thymocyte globulin induction and afterwards took tacrolimus and steroids for around 3 years. Notes on the study in general: GvH clones appeared in recipient marrow, some first in ileum or blood. The study found high graft-versus-host to host-versus-graft clonal ratios in allografts of patients with graft-donor T cell macrochimerism. Peak circulating GvH clone levels were associated with early post-transplant HvG declines.

A note on this clone: Its antigen is unidentified.

The V gene lost 5 bases and the J gene lost 4 bases, with 12 bases spanning the gap. Germline CDR1 and CDR2: LNHDA and SQIVND (reference sequence). This CDR3 comprises 13 residues. The method was immunoSEQ multiplex PCR; TCRdb's version includes in-frame clones alone and lacks a portion of them. The sample holds fewer than 120,000 clones, 80% to 95% seen once. The material was unstimulated CD8+ T cells sorted from spleen or lymph node cells, obtained before intestinal transplant. V usage is TRBV19 and J usage is TRBJ2-7; tentatively, D is TRBD1 or TRBD2 (5 bases each). This receptor was identified in a human donor who received an intestinal transplant. The DNA of the CDR3 is TGTGCCAGTAGTGTGGGACCCTTGTACGAGCAGTACTTC. This sequence encodes CASSVGPLYEQYF. The variable domain in full, completed from reference TRBV19 and TRBJ2-7, reads DGGITQSPKYLFRKEGQNVTLSCEQNLNHDAMYWYRQDPGQGLRLIYYSQIVNDFQKGDIAEGYSVSREKKESFPLTVTSAQKNPTAFYLCASSVGPLYEQYFGPGTRLTVT.